The 32 T cell receptor beta chains listed next were all sequenced from one sample in a study of CD8+CD57+ T cells in acquired aplastic anemia. Genomic DNA served as template for TCR beta VDJ and CDR3 profiling. Via MiXCR, TCRdb re-called the reads, giving one row per CDR3 protein. The sample records 100,000 to 150,000 distinct CDR3 sequences, about 46% being singletons. The sample consisted of sorted CD4+, CD8+, or CD8+CD57+ T cells (not recorded which) from PBMCs. These receptors were collected from a human donor in good health, serving as a control.

This chain uses TRBV6-1 with TRBJ2-5; D might be TRBD1 or TRBD2, each matching 5 bases. The CDR3 runs to 13 residues. The ends were cut back, 3 bases at V and 7 bases at J, with 12 bases in the middle. Germline CDR1 reads MNHNS; CDR2 reads SASEGT. This chain's CDR3 is CASSDRNGGTQYF. The CDR3 DNA reads TGTGCCAGCAGTGACCGCAATGGGGGGACCCAGTACTTC.

This clonotype was picked up a small number of times. A much larger clone is a single base away; this may be a read error. This chain uses TRBV27 with TRBJ1-1; D is uncertain. CDR3 size: 13 residues. Germline CDR1 reads MNHEY; CDR2 reads SMNVEV (reference sequence). Written as DNA, the CDR3 is TGTGCCAGCGGTTTAGTTACGAGAACTGAAGCTTTCTTT. This encodes CASGLVTRTEAFF.

This clonotype appeared many times. The chain employs TRBV19 and TRBJ2-1, with D possibly being TRBD2 (5 bases). The germline V gene has CDR1 LNHDA and CDR2 SQIVND (reference sequence). CDR3 length equals 15 residues. The V end lost 4 bases, the J end lost 5 bases, and 15 bases lay between the germline ends. Here the CDR3 DNA reads TGTGCCAGTAGTACCGGGGTATATGGGGACAATGAGCAGTTCTTC. This sequence encodes CASSTGVYGDNEQFF.

This clonotype appeared many times. V gene TRBV19 combines with J gene TRBJ2-3; 12 bases fit TRBD2. Germline V gene lookup returns CDR1 LNHDA and CDR2 SQIVND (reference sequence). The CDR3 has 16 residues. Losses at the gene ends were 5 bases for V and 2 bases for J; bases not matched to a gene: 5. The CDR3 sequence is CASSPRTSGDTDTQYF. CDR3 nucleotide sequence: TGTGCCAGTAGTCCCCGGACTAGCGGGGACACAGATACGCAGTATTTT. Full variable domain (remainder filled in from reference TRBV19 and TRBJ2-3): DGGITQSPKYLFRKEGQNVTLSCEQNLNHDAMYWYRQDPGQGLRLIYYSQIVNDFQKGDIAEGYSVSREKKESFPLTVTSAQKNPTAFYLCASSPRTSGDTDTQYFGPGTRLTVL.

Details on this clonotype: Mismatch with germline at one junction end may stem from a read error. The chain uses TRBV29-1 and TRBJ2-7; 7 nucleotides line up with TRBD2. Germline CDR1 is SQVTM and CDR2 is ANQGSEA. There are 14 residues in the CDR3. Written as DNA, the CDR3 is TGCAGCGTTGAGGTCCAGCCTCGAACGGGACTACAGCACTTC. It is translated as CSVEVQPRTGLQHF.

This chain links TRBV9 with TRBJ1-5; no reliable D call. The CDR3 is made up of 15 amino acids. Germline values: CDR1 SGDLS, CDR2 YYNGEE. Trimming stripped 1 base from V and 0 bases from J, with 8 bases between. CDR3 residues: CASSVLSDSNQPQHF. The CDR3 DNA is TGTGCCAGCAGCGTATTGTCCGATAGCAATCAGCCCCAGCATTTT.

The rearrangement uses TRBV29-1 and TRBJ1-1; D remains unclear. V lost 6 bases to trimming and J lost 5 bases, with 13 bases between them. The CDR3 is 12 residues long. CDR1 SQVTM and CDR2 ANQGSEA come from the germline V gene. CDR3: CSVALGSTEAFF. The CDR3 DNA reads as TGCAGCGTCGCCTTGGGGTCTACTGAAGCTTTCTTT.

CDR3 amino acids: CASSDSLNYGYTF. The CDR3 DNA is TGCGCCAGCAGTGACAGCTTAAACTATGGCTACACCTTC. V usage is TRBV10-2 and J usage is TRBJ1-2; D remains ambiguous. Germline-derived CDR1 and CDR2 are WSHSY and SAAADI. This CDR3 contains 13 residues. Trimming pared 3 bases from V and 2 bases from J, leaving 7 bases between.

The CDR3: CATSDSLGDQETQYF. The DNA of the CDR3 is TGTGCCACCAGTGATTCGCTAGGGGACCAAGAGACCCAGTACTTC. The chain combines TRBV24-1 with TRBJ2-5; a weak D match, TRBD1 (5 bases). CDR3 length: 15 amino acids. The germline V gene has CDR1 KGHDR and CDR2 SFDVKD. The V gene lost 2 bases and the J gene lost 0 bases, with 9 bases spanning the gap.

The gene calls are TRBV5-6 and TRBJ2-7, with 9 nucleotides matching TRBD1. Germline trimming cut 4 bases from V and 6 bases from J; bases unmatched to any gene: 5. Germline V gene lookup returns CDR1 SGHDT and CDR2 YYEEEE. This CDR3 has 13 residues. In nucleotides, the CDR3 is TGTGCCAGCAGCGGGACAGGGATAGGCGAGCAGTACTTC. Its protein product is CASSGTGIGEQYF.

At least ten counts were recorded for this clonotype. This sequence joins TRBV6-1 and TRBJ1-2; a weak D match, TRBD1 (6 bases). Trimming removed 11 bases from V and 6 bases from J, with 22 bases in between. CDR1 MNHNS and CDR2 SASEGT come from the germline V gene. This CDR3 comprises 14 residues. The DNA for the CDR3 is TGTGCCTCCCGAAGGGGGGGAGGTTCGGATGGCTACACCTTC. Translated, it gives CASRRGGGSDGYTF.

Turning to this clonotype: A much larger clonotype is one base distant, so this may be a read error. The chain links TRBV3-1 to TRBJ2-1; D might be TRBD1 (6 bases). Between the trimmed V and J ends, which lost 4 bases and 5 bases, there was a span of 15 bases. This CDR3 is built from 15 residues. CDR1 and CDR2 from the germline V gene are LGHDT and YNNKEL (reference sequence). The CDR3 protein is CASSRDRLSHNEQFF. CDR3 DNA: TGTGCCAGCAGCCGTGACAGGTTATCCCACAATGAGCAGTTCTTC.

The table lists this clonotype with many counts. This rearrangement joins TRBV7-2 to TRBJ2-2; D gene unclear. Trimming stripped 2 bases from V and 4 bases from J, with 8 bases between. CDR1 SGHTA and CDR2 FQGNSA come from the germline V gene. CDR3 length: 14 amino acids. The chain's CDR3 is CASSLQQLTGELFF. The CDR3 DNA is TGTGCCAGCAGCTTACAACAGCTCACCGGGGAGCTGTTTTTT.

This clonotype was observed a few times. One end of the junction does not line up with germline, which may come from a read error. The gene calls are TRBV19 and TRBJ1-1, with 7 bases identical to TRBD1. This CDR3 has 13 amino acids. The germline CDR1 and CDR2 sequences are LNHDA and SQIVND (reference sequence). The CDR3 DNA reads as TGTGCCAGTAAGGGGACAGCCGGCACTGAAGCCTTCTTT. Protein product: CASKGTAGTEAFF.

The chain combines TRBV10-3 with TRBJ2-7, with TRBD1 matching over 9 bases. With V trimmed by 2 bases and J by 4 bases, 3 bases remained unmatched. CDR1 ENHRY and CDR2 SYGVKD come from the germline V gene. This CDR3 comprises 14 residues. This CDR3 reads CAISEIDRGYEQYF. The CDR3 DNA reads as TGTGCCATCAGTGAGATTGACAGGGGGTACGAGCAGTACTTC.

The genes are TRBV10-3 and TRBJ2-5; D possibly corresponds to TRBD2 (5 bases). The V and J ends lost 0 bases and 5 bases respectively, with 7 bases between them. The germline V gene has CDR1 ENHRY and CDR2 SYGVKD. This CDR3 has 13 amino acids. The CDR3 DNA is TGTGCCATCAGTGAGTCTTGGGAGGAGACCCAGTACTTC. Its translation: CAISESWEETQYF.

This clonotype was recorded many times. The chain carries TRBV7-9 and TRBJ2-3; 8 bases align to TRBD1. This CDR3 has 16 residues. The germline V gene encodes CDR1 SEHNR and CDR2 FQNEAQ (reference sequence). The J segment lost 0 bases and the V segment lost 5 bases, leaving 7 bases of the junction unmatched. In nucleotides, the CDR3 is TGTGCCAGCAGCGCTCTTTGGACAGGGAGCACAGATACGCAGTATTTT. Amino acid sequence: CASSALWTGSTDTQYF.

In DNA, the CDR3 is TGTGCCAGCACCGGACGGGTCGCGGGGTACAATGAGCAGTTCTTC. Its translation: CASTGRVAGYNEQFF. The chain uses TRBV6-2 or TRBV6-3 and TRBJ2-1, with D perhaps TRBD2 (6 bases). Germline V gene lookup returns CDR1 MNHEY and CDR2 SVGEGT. This CDR3 spans 15 amino acids. V was pared by 7 bases and J by 4 bases, with 17 bases between.

The chain recombines TRBV7-9 with TRBJ2-1; D remains ambiguous. The CDR3 has 13 residues. The V end was cut by 6 bases, the J end by 4 bases, with 10 bases between. The germline V gene has CDR1 SEHNR and CDR2 FQNEAQ (reference sequence). The CDR3 here is CASSERGYNEQFF. The CDR3 bases are TGTGCCAGCAGTGAAAGAGGATACAATGAGCAGTTCTTC.

The rearrangement joins TRBV3-1 to TRBJ1-4, with 7 bases matching TRBD1. In germline, CDR1 is LGHDT, CDR2 YNNKEL (reference sequence). The CDR3 is 18 amino acids. The V segment lost 5 bases and the J segment 2 bases; nucleotides outside the gene matches: 14. CDR3 protein: CASSGGRGLSFTNEKLFF. The CDR3 DNA is TGTGCCAGCAGCGGAGGCAGGGGGTTAAGTTTTACTAATGAAAAACTGTTTTTT.

The gene calls are TRBV25-1 and TRBJ2-3, with TRBD2 matching 8 bases. This CDR3 region has 16 residues. Germline V gene data show CDR1 as MGHDK and CDR2 as SYGVNS. Trimming at V came to 6 bases and at J to 3 bases, leaving 11 bases not matched to a gene. The CDR3 sequence: CASSARRGVSTDTQYF. For the CDR3, the DNA is TGTGCCAGCAGCGCTCGGCGGGGGGTCAGTACAGATACGCAGTATTTT.

This clonotype has a single count. The CDR3 protein is CASRRDGGGYTF. The DNA for the CDR3 is TGTGCCAGCAGAAGGGACGGAGGAGGCTACACCTTC. The chain couples TRBV25-1 to TRBJ1-2; TRBD1 is a possible D gene (5 bases). The CDR3 runs 12 residues. Deletions cut 6 bases from V and 8 bases from J, with 13 bases between. Germline CDR1 and CDR2: MGHDK and SYGVNS.

This clonotype was seen ten or more times. The chain uses TRBV9 and TRBJ1-5, with D perhaps matching TRBD1 (5 bases). This CDR3 spans 15 amino acids. V lost 1 base to trimming and J lost 6 bases, with 14 bases between them. CDR1 and CDR2 (germline): SGDLS, YYNGEE. The CDR3 is CASSVSPGYGQPQHF. CDR3 bases: TGTGCCAGCAGCGTATCCCCAGGGTACGGTCAGCCCCAGCATTTT.

This rearrangement joins TRBV5-1 to TRBJ2-1; either TRBD1 or TRBD2 may fit D (5 bases each). The CDR3 length is 15 residues. Germline CDR1 and CDR2: SGHRS and YFSETQ. The V end lost 1 base, the J end lost 4 bases, and 12 bases lay between the germline ends. The CDR3 DNA sequence: TGCGCCAGCAGCTTGTCGCCAGGGACGTACAATGAGCAGTTCTTC. This encodes CASSLSPGTYNEQFF.

This chain links TRBV29-1 with TRBJ1-5; a weak D match, TRBD1 (5 bases). Germline CDR1 reads SQVTM; CDR2 reads ANQGSEA. The germline V and J ends were trimmed by 4 bases and 5 bases, with 6 bases remaining between them. The CDR3 is 11 amino acids. The CDR3 region has the DNA TGCAGCGTTGGGGGCGATCAGCCCCAGCATTTT. Protein product: CSVGGDQPQHF.

This rearrangement joins TRBV10-3 to TRBJ1-1; D gene ambiguous. This CDR3 contains 12 residues. V was pared by 7 bases and J by 8 bases, with 14 bases between. The germline V gene encodes CDR1 ENHRY and CDR2 SYGVKD. The CDR3 is CAIKALGNEAFF. CDR3 in DNA: TGTGCCATCAAGGCCTTAGGGAACGAAGCTTTCTTT.

This clonotype was observed at least ten times. The chain couples TRBV20-1 to TRBJ1-1, with D uncertain. The CDR3 consists of 13 residues. Per germline, CDR1 DFQATT and CDR2 SNEGSKA (reference sequence). Trimming left V 8 bases short and J 4 bases short, with 17 bases between. CDR3 amino acids: CSPLGTLGTEAFF. Here the CDR3 DNA reads TGCAGTCCTCTGGGTACTTTAGGCACTGAAGCTTTCTTT.

This clonotype was detected many times. The J gene is TRBJ2-5, the V gene TRBV20-1; TRBD2 matches at 10 bases. The CDR3 consists of 14 residues. Germline V gives CDR1 DFQATT, CDR2 SNEGSKA (reference sequence). Trimming at V came to 5 bases and at J to 1 base, leaving 4 bases not matched to a gene. CDR3: CSAGVAGGQETQYF. Written as DNA, the CDR3 is TGCAGTGCTGGAGTAGCGGGGGGCCAAGAGACCCAGTACTTC.

This sequence joins TRBV5-1 and TRBJ2-5; TRBD2 matches 8 bases. In germline, CDR1 is SGHRS, CDR2 YFSETQ. CDR3 length equals 15 residues. The CDR3 DNA follows: TGCGCTGGCAGCCGTGCGGGGGGTGACATGGAGACCCAGTACTTC. Residues: CAGSRAGGDMETQYF. Filled out from reference TRBV5-1 and TRBJ2-5, the complete variable domain reads KAGVTQTPRYLIKTRGQQVTLSCSPISGHRSVSWYQQTPGQGLQFLFEYFSETQRNKGNFPGRFSGRQFSNSRSEMNVSTLELGDSALYLCAGSRAGGDMETQYFGPGTRLLVL.

A word on this clonotype: At one end, the junction sequence differs from germline, possibly due to a read error. J is TRBJ1-1 and V is TRBV12-3 or TRBV12-4, with 7 bases that match TRBD1. This CDR3 contains 14 residues. In nucleotides, the CDR3 is TGTGCCAGCAATCCCAGGGGCAAGGGGGCTGAAGCTTCCTTT. It encodes CASNPRGKGAEASF.

Concerning this clonotype: A much larger clone is a single base away; this may be a read error. The CDR3 here is CVSSQTRADTQYF. The DNA of the CDR3 is TGTGTCAGCAGTCAAACTCGGGCAGATACGCAGTATTTT. The rearrangement links TRBV6-1 to TRBJ2-3, with unresolved D. Germline V gene data show CDR1 as MNHNS and CDR2 as SASEGT. This CDR3 has 13 residues.

This clonotype was counted many times. The chain combines TRBV7-8 with TRBJ1-1, with a tentative D call TRBD1 (6 bases). Germline lookup yields CDR1 SGHVS and CDR2 FQNEAQ. Deletions cut 5 bases from V and 2 bases from J, with 21 bases between. The CDR3 covers 17 residues. The CDR3, as DNA: TGTGCCAGCAGCCCAAGCGGGACACCAAGGAGAAACACTGAAGCTTTCTTT. Translation gives CASSPSGTPRRNTEAFF.